This T cell receptor beta chain was identified in a study of T cell repertoires in cytomegalovirus infection. Via MiXCR, TCRdb re-called the reads, giving one row per CDR3 protein. Here the sample spans roughly 570,000 distinct CDR3 sequences, over 35% being singletons. The V gene's germline CDR1 is SGDLS and CDR2 YYNGEE. The CDR3 extends over 14 amino acids. A remark on this clonotype: Its antigen is as yet unknown. Compared with germline, one end of the junction differs, possibly owing to a read error.

J is TRBJ2-3 and V is TRBV9, with unresolved D. Specimen: cultured PBMCs, collected from culture after CMV antigen stimulation. The source of this sequence is a human donor in good health (CMV status not recorded). Some clones in this sample may be carry-over from other donors' samples. CDR3 sequence: CASSPRTHTDTEYF. The CDR3 DNA reads TGTGCCAGCAGCCCCCGGACCCACACAGATACGGAGTATTTT.